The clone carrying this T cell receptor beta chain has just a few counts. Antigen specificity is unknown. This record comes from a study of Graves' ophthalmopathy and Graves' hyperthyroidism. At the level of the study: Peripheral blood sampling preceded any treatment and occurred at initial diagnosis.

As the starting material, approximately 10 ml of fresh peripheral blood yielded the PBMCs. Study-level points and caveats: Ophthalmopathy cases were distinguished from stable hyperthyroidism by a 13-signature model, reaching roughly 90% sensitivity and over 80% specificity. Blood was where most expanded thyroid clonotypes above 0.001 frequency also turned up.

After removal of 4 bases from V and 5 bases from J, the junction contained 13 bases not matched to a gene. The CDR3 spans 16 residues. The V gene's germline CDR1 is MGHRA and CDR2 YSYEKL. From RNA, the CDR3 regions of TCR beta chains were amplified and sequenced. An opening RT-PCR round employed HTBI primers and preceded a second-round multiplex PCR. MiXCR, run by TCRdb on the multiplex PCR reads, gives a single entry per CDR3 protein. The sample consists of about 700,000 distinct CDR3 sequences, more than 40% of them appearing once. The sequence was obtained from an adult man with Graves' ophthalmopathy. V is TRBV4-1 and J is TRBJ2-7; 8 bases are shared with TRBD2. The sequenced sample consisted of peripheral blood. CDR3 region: CASSPLSTGGPHEQYF. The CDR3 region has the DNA TGCGCCAGCAGCCCCCTCTCTACGGGAGGGCCACACGAGCAGTACTTC.